The subject of this entry is one TCR beta chain. Its antigen is unknown. This record belongs to a study of cytomegalovirus exposure and HLA in healthy donors. Study results and caveats: A later analysis found most CMV-associated TCR beta chains apparently HLA-restricted. An apparent linkage of common viral pathogens to several of the most significant clusters emerged in a later analysis.

CDR1 SGHRS and CDR2 YFSETQ come from the germline V gene. The CDR3 extends over 15 amino acids. Germline trimming cut 3 bases from V and 5 bases from J; bases unmatched to any gene: 7. The PCR contained 60 Vbeta and 13 Jbeta primers. Measured with immunoSEQ multiplex PCR; TCRdb has only the in-frame clones, and not every one. Altogether roughly 120,000 clones are present, about three quarters being singletons, with the ten largest covering roughly 1.3%. The chain joins TRBV5-1 to TRBJ1-4; the match to TRBD1 covers 7 bases. The receptor comes from a woman between 25 and 40 years old in good health and CMV-seronegative. The sample comprised PBMCs. DNA for the CDR3: TGCGCCAGCAGCTCTGACAGGGCGAGGAATGAAAAACTGTTTTTT. The encoded protein is CASSSDRARNEKLFF. The full variable domain, with the rest looked up from reference TRBV5-1 and TRBJ1-4, is KAGVTQTPRYLIKTRGQQVTLSCSPISGHRSVSWYQQTPGQGLQFLFEYFSETQRNKGNFPGRFSGRQFSNSRSEMNVSTLELGDSALYLCASSSDRARNEKLFFGSGTQLSVL.